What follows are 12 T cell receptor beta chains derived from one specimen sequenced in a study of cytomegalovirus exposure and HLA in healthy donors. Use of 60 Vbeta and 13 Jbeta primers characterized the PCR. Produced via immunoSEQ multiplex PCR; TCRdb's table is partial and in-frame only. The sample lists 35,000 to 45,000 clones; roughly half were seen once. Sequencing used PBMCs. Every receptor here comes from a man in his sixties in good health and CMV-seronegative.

In DNA, the CDR3 is TGTGCCAGCAGCCAGGACAGGGGGTCAGATACGCAGTATTTT. As protein: CASSQDRGSDTQYF. The rearrangement uses TRBV7-9 and TRBJ2-3; TRBD1 agrees at 10 bases. This CDR3 is built from 14 residues. Germline values: CDR1 SEHNR, CDR2 FQNEAQ (reference sequence). Trimming removed 5 bases from V and 4 bases from J; junction bases left unmatched: 3. Together with reference TRBV7-9 and TRBJ2-3, the CDR3 gives the full variable domain: DTGVSQNPRHKITKRGQNVTFRCDPISEHNRLYWYRQTLGQGPEFLTYFQNEAQLEKSRLLSDRFSAERPKGSFSTLEIQRTEQGDSAMYLCASSQDRGSDTQYFGPGTRLTVL.

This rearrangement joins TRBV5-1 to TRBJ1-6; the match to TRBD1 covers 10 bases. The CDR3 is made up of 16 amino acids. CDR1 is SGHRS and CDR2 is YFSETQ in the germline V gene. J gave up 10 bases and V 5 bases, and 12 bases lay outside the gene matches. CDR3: CASSITGTGEYSPLHF. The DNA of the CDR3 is TGCGCCAGCAGTATAACCGGGACAGGGGAGTACTCACCCCTCCACTTT.

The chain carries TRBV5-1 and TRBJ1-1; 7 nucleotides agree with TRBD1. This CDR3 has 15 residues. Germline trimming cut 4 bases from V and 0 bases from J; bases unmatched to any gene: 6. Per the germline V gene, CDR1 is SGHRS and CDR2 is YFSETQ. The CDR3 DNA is TGCGCCAGCAGCGGAGGACAGGCTCTGAACACTGAAGCTTTCTTT. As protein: CASSGGQALNTEAFF.

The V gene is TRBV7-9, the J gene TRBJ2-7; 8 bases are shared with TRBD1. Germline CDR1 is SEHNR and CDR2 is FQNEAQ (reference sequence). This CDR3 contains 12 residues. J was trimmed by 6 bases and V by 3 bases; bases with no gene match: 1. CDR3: CASSLDRVEQYF. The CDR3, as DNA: TGTGCCAGCAGCTTGGACAGGGTCGAGCAGTACTTC.

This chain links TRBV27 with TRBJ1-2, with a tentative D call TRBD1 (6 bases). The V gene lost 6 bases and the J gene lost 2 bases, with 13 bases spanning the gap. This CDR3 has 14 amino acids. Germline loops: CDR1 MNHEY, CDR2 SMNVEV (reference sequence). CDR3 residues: CASRITGRNYGYTF. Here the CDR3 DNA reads TGTGCCAGCAGAATTACAGGGAGAAACTATGGCTACACCTTC.

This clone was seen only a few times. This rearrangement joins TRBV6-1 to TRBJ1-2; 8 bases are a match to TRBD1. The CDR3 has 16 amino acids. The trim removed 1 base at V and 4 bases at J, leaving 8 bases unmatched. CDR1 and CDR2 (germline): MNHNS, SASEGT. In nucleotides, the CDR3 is TGTGCCAGCAGTGAAGGCCTGGGACAGGATGCCTATGGCTACACCTTC. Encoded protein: CASSEGLGQDAYGYTF.

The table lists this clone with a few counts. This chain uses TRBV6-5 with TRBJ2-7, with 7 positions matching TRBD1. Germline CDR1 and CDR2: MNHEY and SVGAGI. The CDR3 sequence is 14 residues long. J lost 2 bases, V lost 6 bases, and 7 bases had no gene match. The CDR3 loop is CASSRTGSTYEQYF. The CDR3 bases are TGTGCCAGCAGCCGGACAGGATCTACCTACGAGCAGTACTTC.

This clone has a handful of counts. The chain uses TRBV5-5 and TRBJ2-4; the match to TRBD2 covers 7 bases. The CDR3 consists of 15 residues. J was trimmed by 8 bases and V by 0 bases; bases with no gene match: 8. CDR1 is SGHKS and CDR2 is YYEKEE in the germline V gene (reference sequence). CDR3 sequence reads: CASSLERGTGDIQYF. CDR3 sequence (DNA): TGTGCCAGCAGCTTGGAGCGGGGTACGGGAGACATTCAGTACTTC.

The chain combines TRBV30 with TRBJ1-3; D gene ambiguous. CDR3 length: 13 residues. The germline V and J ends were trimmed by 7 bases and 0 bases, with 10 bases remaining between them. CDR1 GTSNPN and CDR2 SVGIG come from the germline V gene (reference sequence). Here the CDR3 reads CASTVLSGNTIYF. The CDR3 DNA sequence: TGTGCCTCTACAGTGCTCTCTGGAAACACCATATATTTT.

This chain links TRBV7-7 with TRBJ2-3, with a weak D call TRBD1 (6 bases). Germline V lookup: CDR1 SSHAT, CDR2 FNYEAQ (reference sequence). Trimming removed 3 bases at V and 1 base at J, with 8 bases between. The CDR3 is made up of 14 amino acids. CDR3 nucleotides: TGTGCCAGCAGCTTGGACAGACGCACAGATACGCAGTATTTT. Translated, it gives CASSLDRRTDTQYF. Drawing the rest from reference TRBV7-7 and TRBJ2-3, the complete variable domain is GAGVSQSPRYKVTKRGQDVTLRCDPISSHATLYWYQQALGQGPEFLTYFNYEAQPDKSGLPSDRFSAERPEGSISTLTIQRTEQRDSAMYRCASSLDRRTDTQYFGPGTRLTVL.

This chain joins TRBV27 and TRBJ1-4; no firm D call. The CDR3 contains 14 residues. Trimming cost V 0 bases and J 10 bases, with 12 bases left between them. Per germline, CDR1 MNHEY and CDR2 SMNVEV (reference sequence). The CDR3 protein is CASSLSGEERKLFF. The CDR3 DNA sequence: TGTGCCAGCAGTTTATCCGGAGAAGAGAGAAAACTGTTTTTT.

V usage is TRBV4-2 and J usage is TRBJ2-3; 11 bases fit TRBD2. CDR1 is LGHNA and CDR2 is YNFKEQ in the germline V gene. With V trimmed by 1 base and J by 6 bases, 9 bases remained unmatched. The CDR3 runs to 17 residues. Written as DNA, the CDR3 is TGTGCCAGCAGCCAAGTACTAGCGGGAGTCCAGGCGGATACGCAGTATTTT. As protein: CASSQVLAGVQADTQYF.